Given below is one T cell receptor (beta chain) in context. Antigen specificity is unknown. Template: tumor biopsy or peripheral blood genomic DNA, about 550-6,500 ng per sample. With V trimmed by 4 bases and J by 6 bases, 6 bases remained unmatched. CDR1 and CDR2 (germline): SGHRS, YFSETQ. This CDR3 is built from 14 residues. This entry is derived from a study of T cells in tumors after PD-1 blockade. Study overall: During anti-PD-1 treatment, some patients continued daily vismodegib 150 mg. Mean per blood sample: 113,528 templates (about 21,000-270,000), some 36,000 unique clonotypes.

The assay was immunoSEQ multiplex PCR, and TCRdb's table has in-frame clones only and misses some. Among around 50,000 clones listed, more than 70% were seen once. Study outcomes and limitations: Roughly 42% of tumor TCR clonotypes were also found in blood.

The chain employs TRBV5-1 and TRBJ2-3; 9 bases agree with TRBD1. The clonotype originates from a human donor with basal cell carcinoma. This sample comprised PBMCs, obtained before anti-PD-1 treatment. The CDR3 region is CASSNGQGRDTQYF. CDR3 DNA sequence: TGCGCCAGCAGCAACGGACAGGGGAGGGATACGCAGTATTTT.